A selection of T cell receptor beta chains follows, all from one sample in a study of a mutant IDH1 vaccine in newly diagnosed glioma. Their antigens remain unidentified. The table came from immunoSEQ multiplex PCR; TCRdb's copy has only in-frame clones and leaves some out. In the table there are just under 45,000 clones, 75% to 95% of which are singletons. The specimen comprised PBMCs, sampled from a glioma patient whose treatment included an IDH1 peptide vaccine. The receptors were sampled from a man over 45 with glioma. Each CDR3 is given with its conserved first and last residue. A D gene is named only where the DNA matches it firmly. Clone size, where shown, is once, few, many, or a class for clones that have expanded.

V: TRBV4-1; D: .; size: .; J: TRBJ1-2; DNA: TGCGCCAGCAGCCACTTACAGGGTGGCAAGGGCTACACCTTC; CDR3: CASSHLQGGKGYTF
V: TRBV4-1; D: .; size: .; J: TRBJ1-5; DNA: TGCGCCAGCAGCCAAGAAGGGGTGGAGCCCCAGCATTTT; CDR3: CASSQEGVEPQHF
V: TRBV19; D: .; size: .; J: TRBJ1-2; DNA: TGTGCCAGTAGTGAGGGCCTTAGGGGCTACACCTTC; CDR3: CASSEGLRGYTF
V: TRBV10-3; D: TRBD2; size: .; J: TRBJ2-3; DNA: TGTGCCATCAGTTCTAGCGGAACCAGCACAGATACGCAGTATTTT; CDR3: CAISSSGTSTDTQYF
V: TRBV19; D: TRBD1; size: .; J: TRBJ2-7; DNA: TGTGCCAGTAGTACAATAGGACAGGCGGACTACGAGCAGTACTTC; CDR3: CASSTIGQADYEQYF
V: TRBV5-6; D: .; size: .; J: TRBJ2-6; DNA: TGTGCCAGCAGCTTACAGGGTGAATGGTCTGGGGCCAACGTCCTGACTTTC; CDR3: CASSLQGEWSGANVLTF
V: TRBV18; D: .; size: .; J: TRBJ1-1; DNA: TGTGCCAGCTCAGGACAGTACACTGAAGCTTTCTTT; CDR3: CASSGQYTEAFF
V: TRBV28; D: .; size: .; J: TRBJ2-3; DNA: TGTGCCAGCAGTTTATTGGCGGATAGCACAGATACGCAGTATTTT; CDR3: CASSLLADSTDTQYF
V: TRBV19; D: TRBD1; size: .; J: TRBJ2-5; DNA: TGTGCCACAAGTACTGGCAGGGGGTACCAAGAGACCCAGTACTTC; CDR3: CATSTGRGYQETQYF
V: TRBV5-6; D: .; size: .; J: TRBJ2-5; DNA: TGTGCCAGCAGCTACACTGGGCGGGGTGGGACCCAGTACTTC; CDR3: CASSYTGRGGTQYF
V: TRBV2; D: .; size: .; J: TRBJ1-1; DNA: TGTGCCAGCAGTGCGGGGGCCACTGAAGCTTTCTTT; CDR3: CASSAGATEAFF
V: TRBV7-9; D: .; size: .; J: TRBJ2-3; DNA: TGTGCCAGCAGCGACCGTTGGACCAGCACAGATACGCAGTATTTT; CDR3: CASSDRWTSTDTQYF
V: TRBV29-1; D: .; size: .; J: TRBJ2-3; DNA: TGCAGCGTTTCAGGGCGCCAGCGGGCAGATACGCAGTATTTT; CDR3: CSVSGRQRADTQYF
V: TRBV27; D: .; size: .; J: TRBJ1-5; DNA: TGTGCCAGCAGTTTGGGGGGGGCGATCGGGAATCAGCCCCAGCATTTT; CDR3: CASSLGGAIGNQPQHF
V: TRBV4-3; D: .; size: .; J: TRBJ2-7; DNA: TGCGCCAGCAGCCTAGGACAGTCGCGGGGCGAGCAGTACTTC; CDR3: CASSLGQSRGEQYF
V: TRBV9; D: .; size: .; J: TRBJ2-7; DNA: TGTGCCAGCAGCGGGGGGAGCGGAGGGGGGATTATTTTGGAGCAGTACTTC; CDR3: CASSGGSGGGIILEQYF
V: TRBV6-5; D: TRBD1; size: once; J: TRBJ1-1; DNA: TGTGCCAGCAGTCGGACAGGGTGGAACACTGAAGCTTTCTTT; CDR3: CASSRTGWNTEAFF
V: TRBV5-1; D: .; size: .; J: TRBJ2-7; DNA: TGCGCCAGCAGCTTGGGTCGAACAGGGAAAGCCTACGAGCAGTACTTC; CDR3: CASSLGRTGKAYEQYF
V: TRBV9; D: TRBD2; size: .; J: TRBJ2-7; DNA: TGTGCCAGCAGCCGGGGGTCGGCGGGGGGCGAGCAGTACTTC; CDR3: CASSRGSAGGEQYF
V: TRBV10-2; D: .; size: .; J: TRBJ2-5; DNA: TGCGCCAGCAGTGACGGAAGTACTAGCACTTACCAAGAGACCCAGTACTTC; CDR3: CASSDGSTSTYQETQYF
V: TRBV7-9; D: TRBD2; size: .; J: TRBJ2-7; DNA: TGTGCCAGCAGCTTTGGTCCGGGAGGGCCTTACCACGAGCAGTACTTC; CDR3: CASSFGPGGPYHEQYF
V: TRBV2; D: TRBD2; size: .; J: TRBJ2-3; DNA: TGTGCCAGCAGTGAAAGGACTAGCGGGAGTGTAGATACGCAGTATTTT; CDR3: CASSERTSGSVDTQYF
V: TRBV6-5; D: .; size: .; J: TRBJ1-5; DNA: TGTGCCAGCAGCAGGGATTGGGGTAATCAGCCCCAGCATTTT; CDR3: CASSRDWGNQPQHF